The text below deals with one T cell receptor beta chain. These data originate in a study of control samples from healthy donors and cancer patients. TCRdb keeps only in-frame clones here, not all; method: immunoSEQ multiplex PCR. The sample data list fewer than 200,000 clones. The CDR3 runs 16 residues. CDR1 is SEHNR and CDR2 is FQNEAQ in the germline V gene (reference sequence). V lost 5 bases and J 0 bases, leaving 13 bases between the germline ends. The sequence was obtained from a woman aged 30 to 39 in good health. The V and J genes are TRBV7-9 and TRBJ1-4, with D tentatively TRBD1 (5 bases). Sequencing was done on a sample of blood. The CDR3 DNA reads TGTGCCAGCAGCCAACCGCGGGGGGCAACTAATGAAAAACTGTTTTTT. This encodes CASSQPRGATNEKLFF.